One and the same sample provided the 6 T cell receptor beta chains below, sequenced in a study of beta chain features in type 1 diabetes. Study-level findings and limits: Shorter TCRB CDR3s, moderately but significantly so, were found in Type 1 diabetes patients in all four CD4+ subsets.

The entirety of the isolated RNA underwent reverse transcription, so expressed TCRB transcripts were sequenced. Assay used: immunoSEQ multiplex PCR; TCRdb lists only in-frame clones, some missing. The table records around 100,000 clones, 28% of them present only once. These receptors' targets are unknown. Material: central memory CD4+ T cells from blood. These receptors were taken from a woman aged 18-30 years with type 1 diabetes.

The rearrangement links TRBV14 to TRBJ1-1; 7 nucleotides match TRBD1. This CDR3 is 16 amino acids long. V shed 6 bases, J shed 5 bases, and the junction held 15 bases outside the gene matches. Looked up from germline, CDR1 is SGHDN and CDR2 is FVKESK. The CDR3 loop reads CASSQAFLTGDTEAFF. The CDR3 coding sequence is TGTGCCAGCAGTCAGGCCTTCCTCACAGGGGATACTGAAGCTTTCTTT.

The chain links TRBV9 to TRBJ2-1, with 9 bases lining up with TRBD1. The CDR3 has 16 amino acids. V dropped 0 bases and J dropped 9; count of bases not matched to a gene: 10. Germline loops: CDR1 SGDLS, CDR2 YYNGEE. The CDR3 is CASSVGRDRVKAEQFF. CDR3 bases: TGTGCCAGCAGCGTAGGAAGGGACAGGGTCAAGGCTGAGCAGTTCTTC.

The V and J genes are TRBV30 and TRBJ2-3, with D perhaps matching TRBD2 (5 bases). This CDR3 comprises 14 residues. CDR1 and CDR2 from the germline V gene are GTSNPN and SVGIG (reference sequence). V lost 0 bases and J lost 4, with 11 bases in between. The CDR3 spells CAWSVGLRADTQYF. Written as DNA, the CDR3 is TGTGCCTGGAGTGTAGGGTTGCGGGCAGATACGCAGTATTTT.

This clone was found a few times. The chain links TRBV19 to TRBJ2-7, with D perhaps TRBD2 (6 bases). V dropped 5 bases and J dropped 3 bases, with 11 bases sitting between them. This CDR3 has 13 amino acids. The germline V gene has CDR1 LNHDA and CDR2 SQIVND (reference sequence). The CDR3 region is CASSVGRDYEQYV. CDR3 sequence (DNA): TGTGCCAGTAGTGTAGGGCGGGACTACGAGCAGTACGTC.

The rearrangement links TRBV28 to TRBJ2-7, with D possibly being TRBD1 (6 bases). Trimming removed 6 bases from V and 4 bases from J, with 16 bases in between. Germline values: CDR1 MDHEN, CDR2 SYDVKM. This CDR3 spans 14 amino acids. The CDR3 DNA is TGTGCCAGCAGCCAACACCCAACAGGGTACGAGCAGTACTTC. Translated, it gives CASSQHPTGYEQYF. Together with reference TRBV28 and TRBJ2-7, the CDR3 gives the full variable domain: DVKVTQSSRYLVKRTGEKVFLECVQDMDHENMFWYRQDPGLGLRLIYFSYDVKMKEKGDIPEGYSVSREKKERFSLILESASTNQTSMYLCASSQHPTGYEQYFGPGTRLTVT.

The genes are TRBV4-1 and TRBJ1-2; D gene ambiguous. Germline V gives CDR1 MGHRA, CDR2 YSYEKL. V lost 1 base and J 6 bases, leaving 9 bases between the germline ends. CDR3 length equals 13 residues. The DNA of the CDR3 is TGCGCCAGCAGCCAAGGACTATCGGATGGCTACACCTTC. This encodes CASSQGLSDGYTF.